This T cell receptor beta chain stems from a study of cytomegalovirus exposure and HLA in healthy donors. Here immunoSEQ multiplex PCR was the method, and the copy in TCRdb shows in-frame clones only, minus some. The profile shows about 250,000 clones, more than 85% of them singletons. The CDR3 is 13 residues long. Germline V gene data show CDR1 as SQVTM and CDR2 as ANQGSEA. Trimming shortened V by 6 bases and J by 1 base, and 12 bases separated the two germline ends. The specimen was PBMCs. V and J are TRBV29-1 and TRBJ1-1; possibly TRBD1 for D (6 bases). The clonotype comes from a man between 18 and 29 years old in good health and CMV-seropositive. CDR3 loop: CSVAGQRNTEAFF. CDR3 nucleotide sequence: TGCAGCGTAGCGGGACAAAGGAACACTGAAGCTTTCTTT. The full variable domain, completed using reference TRBV29-1 and TRBJ1-1, is SAVISQKPSRDICQRGTSLTIQCQVDSQVTMMFWYRQQPGQSLTLIATANQGSEATYESGFVIDKFPISRPNLTFSTLTVSNMSPEDSSIYLCSVAGQRNTEAFFGQGTRLTVV.